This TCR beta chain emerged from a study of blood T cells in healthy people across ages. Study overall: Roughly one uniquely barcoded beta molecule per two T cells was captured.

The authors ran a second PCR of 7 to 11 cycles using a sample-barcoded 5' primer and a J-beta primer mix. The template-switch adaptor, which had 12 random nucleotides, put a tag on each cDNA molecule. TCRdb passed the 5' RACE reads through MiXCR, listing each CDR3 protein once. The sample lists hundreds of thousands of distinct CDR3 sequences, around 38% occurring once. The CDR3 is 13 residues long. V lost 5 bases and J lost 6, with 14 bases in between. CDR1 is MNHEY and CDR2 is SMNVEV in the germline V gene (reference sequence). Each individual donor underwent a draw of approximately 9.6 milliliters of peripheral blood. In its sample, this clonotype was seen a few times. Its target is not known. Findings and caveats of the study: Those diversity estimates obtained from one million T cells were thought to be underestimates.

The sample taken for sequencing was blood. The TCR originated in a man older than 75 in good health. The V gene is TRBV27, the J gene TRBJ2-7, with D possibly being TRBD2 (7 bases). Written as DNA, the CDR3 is TGTGCCAGCAGTGGAACAGGGAGGGGCGAGCAGTACTTC. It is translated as CASSGTGRGEQYF.